This T cell receptor beta chain came from a study of monozygotic twins with inflammatory bowel disease. Study-wide points: On the inverse Simpson index, IBD patients scored lower for TCRbeta diversity than healthy co-twins. Lower sharing of clonotypes with other individuals was seen in IBD patients than in healthy twins. This was most marked in patients showing signs of disease activity.

CDR1 is SGHKS, CDR2 YYEKEE, per germline (reference sequence). This CDR3 spans 16 amino acids. On this clonotype: Its specificity is not known.

For both chains, the TCRalpha and TCRbeta cDNA went through two nested PCRs of approximately 16 and 9 cycles. Using the 5' RACE reads, TCRdb records one entry per CDR3 protein without DNA. The listing records around 190,000 distinct CDR3 sequences. V and J are TRBV5-5 and TRBJ2-5; TCRdb's D gene call, TRBD1, goes unchecked for lack of DNA. The sequence was obtained from a human donor with ulcerative colitis or Crohn's disease, or a healthy co-twin of an affected twin (not recorded which). Sequences were obtained from blood. The CDR3 sequence is CASSLAGTGIGETQYF.